This is a list of T cell receptor beta chains from one sample in a study of PD-L1 blockade in urothelial cancer. Clones were read by immunoSEQ multiplex PCR, and TCRdb kept only the in-frame ones, dropping some. The repertoire holds some 45,000 clones, with approximately 80% as singletons. The sample here was PBMCs, taken around atezolizumab (anti-PD-L1) treatment. The receptors derive from a man aged 60 to 75 with urothelial cancer. Each CDR3 is given with its conserved first and last residue. D genes are given only for firm matches. Clone size is stated in some rows and not others, as once, few, many or a class when expanded.

size	D	J	V	CDR3	DNA
NA	NA	TRBJ2-4	TRBV5-6	CASSHRRDGAKNIQYF	TGTGCCAGCAGCCACCGGAGGGACGGGGCCAAAAACATTCAGTACTTC
NA	TRBD1	TRBJ2-7	TRBV19	CASSPDLVTGPYEQYF	TGTGCCAGTAGTCCGGATTTGGTGACAGGGCCCTACGAGCAGTACTTC
few	NA	TRBJ1-2	TRBV28	CASSLTGNYGYTF	TGTGCCAGCAGTTTGACAGGAAACTATGGCTACACCTTC
NA	TRBD1	TRBJ2-3	TRBV27	CASSRTGGTDTQYF	TGTGCCAGCAGTAGGACAGGGGGCACAGATACGCAGTATTTT
NA	TRBD2	TRBJ2-4	TRBV19	CASSKVFKTAGDIQYF	TGTGCCAGTAGTAAAGTTTTTAAGACCGCGGGGGACATTCAGTACTTC
NA	NA	TRBJ1-1	TRBV30	CAWSRGSGTEAFF	TGTGCCTGGAGCAGAGGGAGCGGCACTGAAGCTTTCTTT
NA	NA	TRBJ2-7	TRBV27	CASSFSGTSSYEQYF	TGTGCCAGCAGTTTCTCTGGCACTAGCTCCTACGAGCAGTACTTC
NA	TRBD1	TRBJ1-2	TRBV19	CASSIFGQGAEGYTF	TGTGCCAGTAGTATCTTCGGACAGGGGGCTGAGGGCTACACCTTC
NA	TRBD1	TRBJ2-3	TRBV9	CASSWTGADTDTQYF	TGTGCCAGCAGCTGGACAGGGGCTGACACAGATACGCAGTATTTT
NA	TRBD2	TRBJ2-3	TRBV5-1	CASSLGLAGVSTDTQYF	TGCGCCAGCAGCTTGGGACTAGCGGGGGTTAGCACAGATACGCAGTATTTT